The 23 T cell receptor beta chains reported below all come from one sample, sequenced in a study of shared clonotypes between healthy human individuals. Here immunoSEQ multiplex PCR was the method, and the copy in TCRdb shows in-frame clones only, minus some. Of 400,000 to 600,000 clones listed, roughly 95% are singletons. Sequenced input: naive CD4+ T cells sorted from blood. The subset was: CD45RA+ positively selected. The source is a woman in her 30s in good health.

The gene calls are TRBV4-1 and TRBJ1-5; D is ambiguous. The ends were cut back, 4 bases at V and 6 bases at J, with 13 bases in the middle. In germline, CDR1 is MGHRA, CDR2 YSYEKL. CDR3 length: 14 residues. The DNA for the CDR3 is TGCGCCAGCAGCCTCGGCTGGGGTGGTCAGCCCCAGCATTTT. It encodes CASSLGWGGQPQHF.

This chain connects TRBV7-3 to TRBJ2-7; tentatively, D is TRBD1 or TRBD2 (5 bases each). V shed 3 bases and J shed 1 base, with 13 bases lying between them. This CDR3 spans 15 amino acids. Germline assignment: CDR1 SGHTA and CDR2 FQGTGA. This CDR3 reads CASSFGTLVSYEQYF. The CDR3 region has the DNA TGTGCCAGCAGCTTCGGGACCCTCGTTTCCTACGAGCAGTACTTC.

The chain links TRBV2 to TRBJ1-1, with D perhaps TRBD1 (6 bases). Germline CDR1 is SNHLY and CDR2 is FYNNEI. CDR3 size: 16 residues. V lost 6 bases, J lost 0 bases, and 17 bases lay in between. CDR3 sequence (DNA): TGTGCCAGCAGGGGGACACTTGCCGGAATGAACACTGAAGCTTTCTTT. This codes for CASRGTLAGMNTEAFF.

The count of this clone is one. The genes are TRBV11-2 and TRBJ2-1, with TRBD1 matching over 9 bases. The germline V gene encodes CDR1 SGHAT and CDR2 FQNNGV. V dropped 3 bases and J dropped 6; count of bases not matched to a gene: 12. There are 17 residues in the CDR3. The CDR3 reads CASSFTAGTGFPNEQFF. DNA of the CDR3: TGTGCCAGCAGCTTCACAGCCGGGACAGGGTTTCCCAATGAGCAGTTCTTC.

This clone came up once. Relative to the germline gene, one junction end is altered; a read error may explain this. This sequence joins TRBV6-6 and TRBJ2-7; tentative D call: TRBD2 (6 bases). The CDR3 spans 14 residues. Germline values: CDR1 MNHNY, CDR2 SVGAGI (reference sequence). The CDR3 DNA follows: TGTGCCAGCAGTGACTCGGGACTCTCCTACGAGCAGTACTTC. Protein product: CASSDSGLSYEQYF.

The chain has TRBV27 and TRBJ2-6, with 9 bases lining up with TRBD1. CDR1 MNHEY and CDR2 SMNVEV come from the germline V gene (reference sequence). V shed 6 bases and J 4 bases; nucleotides not matched to a gene: 4. The CDR3 has 15 residues. In DNA form, the CDR3 reads TGTGCCAGCAGACCACAGGGGGCCGGGGCCAACGTCCTGACTTTC. It yields the protein CASRPQGAGANVLTF.

Concerning this clone itself: This CDR3 is also generated by other DNA sequences in the sample. J is TRBJ1-2 and V is TRBV29-1, with no clear D. This CDR3 contains 11 residues. CDR1 and CDR2 (germline): SQVTM, ANQGSEA. Deletions cut 4 bases from V and 5 bases from J, with 8 bases between. The CDR3 sequence: CSVGLGYGYTF. In DNA, the CDR3 is TGCAGCGTTGGACTCGGGTATGGCTACACCTTC. Complete variable domain (other parts from reference TRBV29-1 and TRBJ1-2): SAVISQKPSRDICQRGTSLTIQCQVDSQVTMMFWYRQQPGQSLTLIATANQGSEATYESGFVIDKFPISRPNLTFSTLTVSNMSPEDSSIYLCSVGLGYGYTFGSGTRLTVV.

The V gene is TRBV4-1, the J gene TRBJ2-7; D remains ambiguous. CDR1 and CDR2 (germline): MGHRA, YSYEKL. V lost 1 base and J lost 3, with 10 bases in between. This CDR3 has 14 residues. The CDR3 region is CASSQVRGNYEQYF. CDR3 DNA sequence: TGCGCCAGCAGCCAAGTGCGAGGAAACTACGAGCAGTACTTC.

The chain is built from TRBV18 and TRBJ2-6, with D perhaps given as TRBD1 or TRBD2 (6 bases each). V lost 4 bases, J lost 0 bases, and 16 bases lay in between. The CDR3 runs to 18 residues. Per germline, CDR1 KGHSH and CDR2 LQKENI. In DNA, the CDR3 is TGTGCCAGCTCACACGTGGGGGGACACCTCTCTGGGGCCAACGTCCTGACTTTC. This sequence encodes CASSHVGGHLSGANVLTF.

Remarks on this clone: Other DNA sequences in the same sample also yield this CDR3. CDR3: CASSPSMNTEAFF. The CDR3 nucleotides are TGTGCCAGCTCGCCTTCGATGAACACTGAAGCTTTCTTT. The V gene is TRBV18, the J gene TRBJ1-1, with D hard to call. From germline, CDR1 is KGHSH and CDR2 LQKENI. This CDR3 spans 13 amino acids. Trimming stripped 6 bases from V and 0 bases from J, with 8 bases between.

The genes are TRBV29-1 and TRBJ1-5; 7 bases are shared with TRBD1. J lost 5 bases, V lost 8 bases, and 9 bases had no gene match. The CDR3 sequence is 13 residues long. Per the germline V gene, CDR1 is SQVTM and CDR2 is ANQGSEA. The CDR3 DNA reads TGCAGCTACCGGCAGGGGGATCATCAGCCCCAGCATTTT. This translates into CSYRQGDHQPQHF.

This clone was seen once. J is TRBJ1-2 and V is TRBV28; 7 nucleotides align to TRBD1. The CDR3 is 15 residues long. Germline loops: CDR1 MDHEN, CDR2 SYDVKM. Unmatched junction bases numbered 11, after V lost 6 bases and J lost 4 bases. The CDR3 is CASSAGGRRGYGYTF. CDR3 sequence (DNA): TGTGCCAGCAGCGCAGGGGGAAGAAGGGGCTATGGCTACACCTTC.

This chain joins TRBV5-1 and TRBJ1-1; 11 nucleotides match TRBD1. V gave up 4 bases and J gave up 4 bases; unmatched junction bases: 9. The CDR3 length is 16 residues. Germline values: CDR1 SGHRS, CDR2 YFSETQ. The CDR3, as DNA: TGCGCCAGCAGCCCCGGACAGGGGGCGAGTGCCACTGAAGCTTTCTTT. Its protein product is CASSPGQGASATEAFF.

The genes are TRBV19 and TRBJ1-3, with unresolved D. The CDR3 loop spans 16 amino acids. In germline, CDR1 is LNHDA, CDR2 SQIVND (reference sequence). V shed 3 bases and J shed 0 bases, with 12 bases lying between them. In DNA, the CDR3 is TGTGCCAGTAGTATTGATGGCACCAGCTCTGGAAACACCATATATTTT. Amino acids: CASSIDGTSSGNTIYF.

V is TRBV6-1 and J is TRBJ2-3; perhaps TRBD2 as D (6 bases). CDR1 is MNHNS and CDR2 is SASEGT in the germline V gene. V dropped 1 base and J dropped 2 bases, with 13 bases sitting between them. This CDR3 region has 16 residues. CDR3: CASSEVGRETTDTQYF. Here the CDR3 DNA reads TGTGCCAGCAGTGAAGTAGGACGGGAGACCACAGATACGCAGTATTTT.

V gene TRBV19 combines with J gene TRBJ1-2, with D perhaps matching TRBD1 (6 bases). The CDR3 extends over 13 amino acids. Germline V gives CDR1 LNHDA, CDR2 SQIVND (reference sequence). Trimming stripped 2 bases from V and 8 bases from J, with 12 bases between. The CDR3 is CASSIQTGLGYTF. The CDR3 coding sequence is TGTGCCAGTAGTATACAAACAGGGCTCGGCTACACCTTC.

The chain couples TRBV28 to TRBJ1-5, with 9 positions matching TRBD1. CDR3 length: 14 amino acids. V trimming: 4 bases; J trimming: 6 bases; junction bases outside the gene matches: 4. CDR1 and CDR2 (germline): MDHEN, SYDVKM. The CDR3 DNA is TGTGCCAGCAGTTGGGGGACAGGGAGTCAGCCCCAGCATTTT. It codes for CASSWGTGSQPQHF. The full variable domain, completed using reference TRBV28 and TRBJ1-5, is DVKVTQSSRYLVKRTGEKVFLECVQDMDHENMFWYRQDPGLGLRLIYFSYDVKMKEKGDIPEGYSVSREKKERFSLILESASTNQTSMYLCASSWGTGSQPQHFGDGTRLSIL.

This chain uses TRBV29-1 with TRBJ2-1, with D perhaps given as TRBD1 or TRBD2 (5 bases each). The V gene's germline CDR1 is SQVTM and CDR2 ANQGSEA. CDR3 size: 14 residues. The V gene lost 8 bases and the J gene lost 3 bases, with 17 bases spanning the gap. CDR3 residues: CSSRQRGDYNEQFF. DNA of the CDR3: TGCAGCTCAAGACAGAGAGGGGACTACAATGAGCAGTTCTTC.

The gene calls are TRBV5-6 and TRBJ1-1, with D hard to call. Trimming removed 4 bases at V and 0 bases at J, with 13 bases between. Germline values: CDR1 SGHDT, CDR2 YYEEEE. This CDR3 region has 15 residues. The CDR3 DNA reads as TGTGCCAGCAGCCGCCGGGAAACTATGAACACTGAAGCTTTCTTT. It specifies CASSRRETMNTEAFF.

This chain links TRBV6-5 with TRBJ1-4, with a possible D match to TRBD1 (6 bases). Per the germline V gene, CDR1 is MNHEY and CDR2 is SVGAGI. V dropped 6 bases and J dropped 4 bases, with 15 bases sitting between them. This CDR3 is built from 15 residues. The CDR3 DNA is TGTGCCAGCAGGGCCTGGGGGGGACATAATGAAAAACTGTTTTTT. Translation: CASRAWGGHNEKLFF.

V gene TRBV2 combines with J gene TRBJ1-5, with unresolved D. V was clipped by 6 bases and J by 2 bases, with 11 bases between them. CDR1 and CDR2 from the germline V gene are SNHLY and FYNNEI. The length of the CDR3 is 14 residues. The CDR3 nucleotides are TGTGCCAGCAGGGGGAGTATCGGCAATCAGCCCCAGCATTTT. Translation gives CASRGSIGNQPQHF.

This clone occurred once. The V call is TRBV6-1, the J call TRBJ2-7; weak D call: TRBD2 (5 bases). The CDR3 consists of 14 residues. Trimming pared 10 bases from V and 1 base from J, leaving 17 bases between. Germline CDR1 MNHNS, CDR2 SASEGT. CDR3 nucleotide sequence: TGTGCCATTCAAGGACTGCCAATATCCTACGAGCAGTACTTC. Its protein product is CAIQGLPISYEQYF.

This chain joins TRBV28 and TRBJ2-5, with D possibly TRBD1 on 5 matching bases. The germline V and J ends were trimmed by 3 bases and 4 bases, with 9 bases remaining between them. This CDR3 is built from 13 residues. Per germline, CDR1 MDHEN and CDR2 SYDVKM. The DNA for the CDR3 is TGTGCCAGCAGTTTGGGGCTGACAGAGACCCAGTACTTC. Its translation: CASSLGLTETQYF.